The 23 T cell receptor beta chains presented below share a single source sample, sequenced in a study of identical twins. TCRdb fed the 5' RACE reads into MiXCR, producing one record per CDR3 protein. This table has around 480,000 distinct CDR3 sequences, 13% to 15% appearing once. The sample was also linked to a second study, of yellow fever vaccine responses in identical twins.

The sample comprised CD4+ T cells sorted from blood. These receptors were collected from a woman between 18 and 30 years old in good health.

This clonotype was detected a few times. This sequence joins TRBV11-2 and TRBJ1-2; TRBD1 agrees at 8 bases. Per germline, CDR1 SGHAT and CDR2 FQNNGV. V dropped 6 bases and J dropped 4; count of bases not matched to a gene: 7. The CDR3 runs to 14 residues. CDR3 amino acids: CASRSQGAPYGYTF. The CDR3, as DNA: TGTGCCAGCAGGTCCCAGGGGGCGCCCTATGGCTACACCTTC.

This clonotype was seen a handful of times. The chain carries TRBV24-1 and TRBJ2-1, with 10 bases that match TRBD2. Germline trimming cut 1 base from V and 2 bases from J; bases unmatched to any gene: 7. There are 18 residues in the CDR3. Germline V CDR1 and CDR2: KGHDR, SFDVKD. Here the CDR3 reads CATSDFPGTSDAYNEQFF. CDR3 DNA sequence: TGTGCCACCAGTGATTTCCCCGGGACTAGCGACGCCTACAATGAGCAGTTCTTC.

This clonotype came up many times. The J gene is TRBJ2-4, the V gene TRBV29-1; maybe TRBD1 (6 bases). Germline assignment: CDR1 SQVTM and CDR2 ANQGSEA. V was cut by 7 bases and J by 6 bases, with 16 bases left in between. The CDR3 is 13 amino acids. The CDR3 region is CSAGGATGNIQYF. CDR3 sequence (DNA): TGCAGCGCTGGTGGGGCGACAGGAAACATTCAGTACTTC.

Ten or more counts support this clonotype. V gene TRBV29-1 combines with J gene TRBJ2-1; a possible D gene is TRBD1 (5 bases). In germline, CDR1 is SQVTM, CDR2 ANQGSEA. The CDR3 sequence is 11 residues long. Between the trimmed V and J ends, which lost 6 bases and 9 bases, there was a span of 12 bases. The CDR3, as DNA: TGCAGCGTGGCAGGGTATGGTGAGCAGTTCTTC. This gives the protein CSVAGYGEQFF.

V and J are TRBV3-1 and TRBJ2-7, with D possibly TRBD2 on 5 matching bases. This CDR3 is built from 14 residues. The germline CDR1 and CDR2 sequences are LGHDT and YNNKEL (reference sequence). The V gene lost 4 bases and the J gene lost 3 bases, with 13 bases spanning the gap. CDR3 coding DNA: TGTGCCAGCAGCCTCCCGCGGGTCTTCTACGAGCAGTACTTC. Translating gives CASSLPRVFYEQYF.

V and J are TRBV20-1 and TRBJ2-3; 8 bases fit TRBD2. The J segment lost 4 bases and the V segment lost 6 bases, leaving 9 bases of the junction unmatched. This CDR3 has 14 residues. CDR1 is DFQATT, CDR2 SNEGSKA, per germline (reference sequence). The CDR3, as DNA: TGCAGTGCGCAGGGGACGGGGGGGCCAGATACGCAGTATTTT. It is translated as CSAQGTGGPDTQYF.

This clonotype appeared many times. The chain uses TRBV9 and TRBJ2-3; the D is unclear. Germline lookup yields CDR1 SGDLS and CDR2 YYNGEE. The germline V and J ends were trimmed by 2 bases and 4 bases, with 11 bases remaining between them. The CDR3 extends over 14 amino acids. CDR3 sequence reads: CASSVGVASDTQYF. The CDR3 region has the DNA TGTGCCAGCAGCGTCGGAGTAGCCTCAGATACGCAGTATTTT.

The chain combines TRBV2 with TRBJ1-5; the match to TRBD1 covers 7 bases. The J segment lost 5 bases and the V segment lost 4 bases, leaving 8 bases of the junction unmatched. CDR1 SNHLY and CDR2 FYNNEI come from the germline V gene. The CDR3 covers 15 residues. The CDR3 protein is CASSGQDRLYQPQHF. The CDR3 DNA reads as TGTGCCAGCAGTGGGCAGGACAGGTTGTATCAGCCCCAGCATTTT.

The sample holds a few counts of this clonotype. The V gene is TRBV7-9, the J gene TRBJ2-5; the D is unclear. The V end was cut by 4 bases, the J end by 5 bases, with 17 bases between. The CDR3 spans 15 residues. Germline CDR1 reads SEHNR; CDR2 reads FQNEAQ (reference sequence). CDR3 loop: CASSSQQTIRETQYF. For the CDR3, the DNA is TGTGCCAGCAGCTCCCAGCAGACCATCAGGGAGACCCAGTACTTC.

This clonotype was observed a few times. V usage is TRBV4-3 and J usage is TRBJ2-7, with 7 bases fitting TRBD2. The junction had 15 bases not matched to a gene; V was cut back by 5 bases and J by 2 bases. The CDR3 length is 17 residues. The germline V gene has CDR1 LGHNA and CDR2 YSLEER. CDR3 protein: CASSYQVSSGKTYEQYF. Here the CDR3 DNA reads TGCGCCAGCAGCTACCAAGTTTCTAGCGGTAAGACCTACGAGCAGTACTTC.

Ten or more counts support this clonotype. The V and J genes are TRBV20-1 and TRBJ2-1, with TRBD1 matching 10 bases. CDR1 and CDR2 from the germline V gene are DFQATT and SNEGSKA (reference sequence). V was pared by 3 bases and J by 6 bases, with 14 bases of the junction left unmatched. The CDR3 spans 17 residues. CDR3 in amino acids: CSASTLGTGAGGNEQFF. The CDR3 bases are TGCAGTGCTAGTACCCTCGGGACAGGGGCGGGGGGCAATGAGCAGTTCTTC.

This clonotype was seen repeatedly, ten times or more. The rearrangement uses TRBV29-1 and TRBJ1-5; D gene unclear. The germline V gene has CDR1 SQVTM and CDR2 ANQGSEA. Trimming stripped 4 bases from V and 3 bases from J, with 7 bases between. This CDR3 has 12 amino acids. The CDR3 DNA reads as TGCAGCGTTGGCTACGCCAATCAGCCCCAGCATTTT. It encodes CSVGYANQPQHF.

The rearrangement uses TRBV4-2 and TRBJ1-4; no clear D. Trimming removed 0 bases from V and 7 bases from J, with 12 bases in between. This CDR3 region has 15 residues. Germline CDR1 reads LGHNA; CDR2 reads YNFKEQ. CDR3 sequence reads: CASSQDQRVPEKLFF. Here the CDR3 DNA reads TGTGCCAGCAGCCAAGATCAACGGGTTCCTGAAAAACTGTTTTTT.

There are a few counts of this clonotype. This chain connects TRBV7-2 to TRBJ2-7; the D gene is possibly TRBD1 (5 bases). Germline-derived CDR1 and CDR2 are SGHTA and FQGNSA. V dropped 0 bases and J dropped 4 bases, with 19 bases sitting between them. The CDR3 loop spans 17 amino acids. The CDR3 protein is CASSLAVDSRRAYEQYF. CDR3 nucleotides: TGTGCCAGCAGCTTAGCGGTTGACAGCCGTAGGGCGTACGAGCAGTACTTC. The full variable domain, completed using reference TRBV7-2 and TRBJ2-7, is GAGVSQSPSNKVTEKGKDVELRCDPISGHTALYWYRQSLGQGLEFLIYFQGNSAPDKSGLPSDRFSAERTGGSVSTLTIQRTQQEDSAVYLCASSLAVDSRRAYEQYFGPGTRLTVT.

This clonotype was counted a few times. This sequence joins TRBV7-9 and TRBJ2-3; no definite D call. Germline V gives CDR1 SEHNR, CDR2 FQNEAQ (reference sequence). Trimming took 2 bases from V and 4 from J, leaving 7 bases between them. The CDR3 is 13 residues long. CDR3 in amino acids: CASSLFVADTQYF. The CDR3 DNA reads TGTGCCAGCAGCTTATTTGTCGCAGATACGCAGTATTTT.

J is TRBJ2-7 and V is TRBV20-1, with D possibly matching TRBD2 (6 bases). Germline V gene sequence: CDR1 DFQATT, CDR2 SNEGSKA (reference sequence). V was trimmed by 5 bases and J by 4 bases, leaving 18 bases between them. CDR3 length: 14 amino acids. The CDR3 loop is CSAGGTLSAYEQYF. The CDR3 nucleotides are TGCAGTGCTGGCGGGACCCTAAGCGCGTACGAGCAGTACTTC.

This clonotype was recorded many times. V gene TRBV12-3 or TRBV12-4 combines with J gene TRBJ1-1; D is perhaps TRBD1 (6 bases). Trimming shortened V by 6 bases and J by 0 bases, and 11 bases separated the two germline ends. The CDR3 length is 14 residues. The CDR3 DNA reads TGTGCCAGCAGGAAACAGGGTATGAACACTGAAGCTTTCTTT. Translating it yields CASRKQGMNTEAFF.

Points on this clonotype: One end of the junction does not line up with germline, which may come from a read error. This chain connects TRBV6-2 or TRBV6-3 to TRBJ2-7; 11 positions match TRBD1. The CDR3 extends over 14 amino acids. CDR1 and CDR2 from the germline V gene are MNHEY and SVGEGT. For the CDR3, the DNA is TGTGCCAGCAGTTCTCGGGACAGGGGGTACGAGCATTACTTC. This translates into CASSSRDRGYEHYF.

This clonotype was observed a few times. This rearrangement joins TRBV5-1 to TRBJ1-5, with D uncertain. Germline-derived CDR1 and CDR2 are SGHRS and YFSETQ. V lost 3 bases and J lost 7, with 17 bases in between. The CDR3 has 15 residues. The CDR3 reads CASSSAPGSEQPQHF. CDR3 nucleotide sequence: TGCGCCAGCAGCTCCGCCCCGGGTTCGGAACAGCCCCAGCATTTT. The whole variable domain, filled in from reference TRBV5-1 and TRBJ1-5, reads KAGVTQTPRYLIKTRGQQVTLSCSPISGHRSVSWYQQTPGQGLQFLFEYFSETQRNKGNFPGRFSGRQFSNSRSEMNVSTLELGDSALYLCASSSAPGSEQPQHFGDGTRLSIL.

The table lists this clonotype with a few counts. This chain uses TRBV15 with TRBJ2-7; D remains ambiguous. CDR1 is LNHNV and CDR2 is YYDKDF in the germline V gene (reference sequence). The CDR3 runs to 15 residues. V lost 0 bases and J lost 1, with 10 bases in between. Here the CDR3 DNA reads TGTGCCACCAGCAGAGATAAGTTGGGGTCCTACGAGCAGTACTTC. It yields the protein CATSRDKLGSYEQYF.

This clonotype was found a few times. The V call is TRBV29-1, the J call TRBJ2-1; D is unclear. Between the trimmed V and J ends, which lost 2 bases and 1 base, there was a span of 15 bases. Germline loops: CDR1 SQVTM, CDR2 ANQGSEA. The CDR3 spans 16 residues. CDR3 DNA: TGCAGCGTTGAAAATGGGAAGTTCAGGTCCTACAATGAGCAGTTCTTC. Residues: CSVENGKFRSYNEQFF.

This clonotype has more than one count but fewer than ten. The gene calls are TRBV7-2 and TRBJ2-2; D gene unclear. V lost 4 bases, J lost 7 bases, and 7 bases lay in between. The CDR3 runs 12 residues. The V gene's germline CDR1 is SGHTA and CDR2 FQGNSA. CDR3 loop: CASSSYHGELFF. In nucleotides, the CDR3 is TGTGCCAGCAGCTCTTATCACGGGGAGCTGTTTTTT. The full variable domain, with the rest looked up from reference TRBV7-2 and TRBJ2-2, is GAGVSQSPSNKVTEKGKDVELRCDPISGHTALYWYRQSLGQGLEFLIYFQGNSAPDKSGLPSDRFSAERTGGSVSTLTIQRTQQEDSAVYLCASSSYHGELFFGEGSRLTVL.

The V and J genes are TRBV4-3 and TRBJ2-3, with D perhaps TRBD1 (6 bases). Germline V gives CDR1 LGHNA, CDR2 YSLEER. The V gene lost 4 bases and the J gene lost 7 bases, with 24 bases spanning the gap. The CDR3 is 17 residues long. The DNA of the CDR3 is TGCGCCAGCAGCCGCGAATACAGGGCTGACCGACTAAATACGCAGTATTTT. Amino acid sequence: CASSREYRADRLNTQYF.